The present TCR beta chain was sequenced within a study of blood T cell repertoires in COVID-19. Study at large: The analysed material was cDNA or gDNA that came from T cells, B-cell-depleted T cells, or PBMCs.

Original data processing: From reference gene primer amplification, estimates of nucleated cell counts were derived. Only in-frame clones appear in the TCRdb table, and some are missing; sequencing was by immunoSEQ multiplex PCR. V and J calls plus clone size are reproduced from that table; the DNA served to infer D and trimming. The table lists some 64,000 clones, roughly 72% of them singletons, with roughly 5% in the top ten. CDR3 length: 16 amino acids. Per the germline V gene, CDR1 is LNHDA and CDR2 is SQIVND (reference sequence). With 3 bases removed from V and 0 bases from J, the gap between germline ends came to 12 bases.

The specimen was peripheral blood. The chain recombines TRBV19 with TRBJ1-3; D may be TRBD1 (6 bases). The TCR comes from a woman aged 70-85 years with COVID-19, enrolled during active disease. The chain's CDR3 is CASSIRTESSGNTIYF. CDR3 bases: TGTGCCAGTAGTATTCGGACAGAGAGCTCTGGAAACACCATATATTTT.